The source of this T cell receptor (beta chain) is a study of blood T cell repertoires in COVID-19. Across the whole study: COVID-19 samples from acute and convalescent phases originated in the United States, Italy and Spain. Sources were T cells, B-cell-depleted T cells, or PBMCs; the material itself was cDNA or gDNA.

V was clipped by 0 bases and J by 6 bases; unmatched bases: 7. The germline V gene has CDR1 SGDLS and CDR2 YYNGEE. This CDR3 has 16 residues. The protocol was immunoSEQ multiplex PCR, while the TCRdb copy is restricted to in-frame clones and leaves out a portion. The sample includes about 150,000 clones, 65% to 85% of them seen just once. Sequenced material: peripheral blood. V gene TRBV9 combines with J gene TRBJ2-3, with TRBD2 matching over 10 bases. This TCR derives from a woman in her fifties or sixties with acute or convalescent COVID-19. The CDR3 bases are TGTGCCAGCAGCGTAGTCCCTAGCGGGGGTTTTGATACGCAGTATTTT. Protein sequence: CASSVVPSGGFDTQYF.